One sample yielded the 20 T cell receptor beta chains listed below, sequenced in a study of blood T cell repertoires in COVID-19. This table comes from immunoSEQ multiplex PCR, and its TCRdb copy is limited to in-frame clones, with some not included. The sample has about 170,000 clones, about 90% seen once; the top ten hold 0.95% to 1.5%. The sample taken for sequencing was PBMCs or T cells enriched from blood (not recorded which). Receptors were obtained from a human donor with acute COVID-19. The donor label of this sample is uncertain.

CDR3 region: CAWSVGQLLREQYF. The CDR3 nucleotides are TGTGCCTGGAGTGTTGGACAGCTTTTAAGGGAGCAGTACTTC. This rearrangement joins TRBV30 to TRBJ2-7; the D gene is possibly TRBD1 (6 bases). This CDR3 is built from 14 residues. The germline V and J ends were trimmed by 0 bases and 7 bases, with 16 bases remaining between them. Looked up from germline, CDR1 is GTSNPN and CDR2 is SVGIG (reference sequence).

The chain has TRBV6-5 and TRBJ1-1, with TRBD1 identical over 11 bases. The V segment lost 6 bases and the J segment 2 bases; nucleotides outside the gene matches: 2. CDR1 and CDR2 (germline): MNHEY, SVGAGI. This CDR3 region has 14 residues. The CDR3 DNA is TGTGCCAGCAGGGGACAGGGGGAAAACACTGAAGCTTTCTTT. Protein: CASRGQGENTEAFF.

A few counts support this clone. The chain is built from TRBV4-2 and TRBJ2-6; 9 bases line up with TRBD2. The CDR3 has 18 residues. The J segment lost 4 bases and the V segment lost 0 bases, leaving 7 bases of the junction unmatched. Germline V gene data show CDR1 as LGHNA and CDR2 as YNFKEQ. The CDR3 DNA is TGTGCCAGCAGCCAAGATCTAGCGGGGCGCTTGGGGGCCAACGTCCTGACTTTC. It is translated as CASSQDLAGRLGANVLTF.

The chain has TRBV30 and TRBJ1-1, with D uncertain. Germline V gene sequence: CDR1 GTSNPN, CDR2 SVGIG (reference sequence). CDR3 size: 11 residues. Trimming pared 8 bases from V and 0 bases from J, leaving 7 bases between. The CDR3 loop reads CARTVNTEAFF. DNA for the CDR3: TGTGCCCGGACGGTGAACACTGAAGCTTTCTTT. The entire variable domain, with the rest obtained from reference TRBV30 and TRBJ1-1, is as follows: SQTIHQWPATLVQPVGSPLSLECTVEGTSNPNLYWYRQAAGRGLQLLFYSVGIGQISSEVPQNLSASRPQDRQFILSSKKLLLSDSGFYLCARTVNTEAFFGQGTRLTVV.

Here the CDR3 reads CASRGWGQGCTEAFF. The DNA of the CDR3 is TGTGCCAGCAGGGGGTGGGGACAGGGGTGCACTGAAGCTTTCTTT. This chain joins TRBV6-4 and TRBJ1-1, with TRBD1 matching over 10 bases. V trimming: 6 bases; J trimming: 4 bases; junction bases outside the gene matches: 8. CDR1 and CDR2 (germline): MRHNA, SNTAGT. The CDR3 is made up of 15 amino acids.

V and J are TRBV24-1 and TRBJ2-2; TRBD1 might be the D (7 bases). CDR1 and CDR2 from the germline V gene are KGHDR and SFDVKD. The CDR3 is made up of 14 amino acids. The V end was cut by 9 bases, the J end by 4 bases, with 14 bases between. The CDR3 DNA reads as TGTGCCACCGGTAGACAGGGAGGCACCGGGGAGCTGTTTTTT. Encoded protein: CATGRQGGTGELFF.

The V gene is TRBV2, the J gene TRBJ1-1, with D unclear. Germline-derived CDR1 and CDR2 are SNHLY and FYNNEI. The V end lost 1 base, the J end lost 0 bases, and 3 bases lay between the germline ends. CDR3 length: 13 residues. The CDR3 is CASSEGMNTEAFF. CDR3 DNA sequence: TGTGCCAGCAGTGAAGGTATGAACACTGAAGCTTTCTTT.

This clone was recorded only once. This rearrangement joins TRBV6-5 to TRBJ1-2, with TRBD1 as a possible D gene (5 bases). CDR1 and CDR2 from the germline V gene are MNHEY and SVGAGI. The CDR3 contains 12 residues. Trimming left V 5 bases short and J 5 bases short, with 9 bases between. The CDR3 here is CASSQRGYGYTF. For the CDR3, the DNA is TGTGCCAGCAGTCAAAGGGGTTATGGCTACACCTTC.

The CDR3 nucleotides are TGTGCCAGCAGCCGCCGGGGTGGGGAGACCCAGTACTTC. It codes for CASSRRGGETQYF. This chain joins TRBV7-3 and TRBJ2-5, with D maybe TRBD2 (5 bases). This CDR3 is 13 amino acids long. V was shortened by 5 bases and J by 5 bases, with 12 bases between the two germline ends. CDR1 is SGHTA, CDR2 FQGTGA, per germline.

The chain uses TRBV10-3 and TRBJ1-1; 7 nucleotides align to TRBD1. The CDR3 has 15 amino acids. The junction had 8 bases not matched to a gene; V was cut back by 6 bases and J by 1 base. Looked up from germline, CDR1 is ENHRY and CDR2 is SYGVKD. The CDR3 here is CAISDNRGANTEAFF. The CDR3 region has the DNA TGTGCCATCAGCGATAACAGGGGCGCGAACACTGAAGCTTTCTTT.

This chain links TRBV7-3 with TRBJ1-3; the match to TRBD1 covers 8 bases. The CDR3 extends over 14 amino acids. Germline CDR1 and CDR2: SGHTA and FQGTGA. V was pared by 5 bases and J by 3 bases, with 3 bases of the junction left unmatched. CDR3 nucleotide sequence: TGTGCCAGCAGCCCCGGGACAGGTGGAAACACCATATATTTT. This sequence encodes CASSPGTGGNTIYF.

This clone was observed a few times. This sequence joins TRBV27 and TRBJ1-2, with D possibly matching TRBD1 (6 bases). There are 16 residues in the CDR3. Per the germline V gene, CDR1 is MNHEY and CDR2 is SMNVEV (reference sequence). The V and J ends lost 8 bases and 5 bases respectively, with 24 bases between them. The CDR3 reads CASREGGKWVDYGYTF. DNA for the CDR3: TGTGCCAGCCGCGAGGGGGGGAAATGGGTTGATTATGGCTACACCTTC.

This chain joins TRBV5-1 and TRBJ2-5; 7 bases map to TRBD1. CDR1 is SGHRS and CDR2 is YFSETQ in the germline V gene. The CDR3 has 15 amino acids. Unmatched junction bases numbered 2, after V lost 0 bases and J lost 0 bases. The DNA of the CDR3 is TGCGCCAGCAGCTTGGCGACAGGGAACCAAGAGACCCAGTACTTC. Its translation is CASSLATGNQETQYF. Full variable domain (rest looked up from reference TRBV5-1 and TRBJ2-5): KAGVTQTPRYLIKTRGQQVTLSCSPISGHRSVSWYQQTPGQGLQFLFEYFSETQRNKGNFPGRFSGRQFSNSRSEMNVSTLELGDSALYLCASSLATGNQETQYFGPGTRLLVL.

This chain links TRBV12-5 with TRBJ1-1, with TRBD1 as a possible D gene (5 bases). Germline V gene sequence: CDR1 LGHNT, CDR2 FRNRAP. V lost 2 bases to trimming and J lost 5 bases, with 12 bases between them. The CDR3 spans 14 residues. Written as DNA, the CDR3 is TGTGCTAGTGGTTTGACGGCAGGGAGGACTGAAGCTTTCTTT. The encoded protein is CASGLTAGRTEAFF.

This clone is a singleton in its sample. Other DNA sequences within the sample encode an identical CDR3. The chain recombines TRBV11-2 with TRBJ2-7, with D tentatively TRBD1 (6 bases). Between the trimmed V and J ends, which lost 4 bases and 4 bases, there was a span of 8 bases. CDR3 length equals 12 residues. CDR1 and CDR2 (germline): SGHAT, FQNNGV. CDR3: CASSSTGYEQYF. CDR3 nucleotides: TGTGCCAGCAGCTCCACAGGGTACGAGCAGTACTTC.

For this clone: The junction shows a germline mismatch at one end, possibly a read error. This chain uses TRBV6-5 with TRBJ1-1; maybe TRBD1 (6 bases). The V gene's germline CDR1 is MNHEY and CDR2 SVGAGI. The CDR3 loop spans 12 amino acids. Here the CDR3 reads CASSSDRQARIF. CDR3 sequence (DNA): TGTGCCAGCAGTTCTGACAGGCAGGCACGAATCTTT.

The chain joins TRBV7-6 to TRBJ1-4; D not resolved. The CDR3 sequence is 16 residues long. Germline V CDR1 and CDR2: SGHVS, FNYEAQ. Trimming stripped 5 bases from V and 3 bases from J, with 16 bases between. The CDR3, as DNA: TGTGCCAGCAGCCGAGGGCCCCGTAGCTCTAATGAAAAACTGTTTTTT. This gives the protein CASSRGPRSSNEKLFF.

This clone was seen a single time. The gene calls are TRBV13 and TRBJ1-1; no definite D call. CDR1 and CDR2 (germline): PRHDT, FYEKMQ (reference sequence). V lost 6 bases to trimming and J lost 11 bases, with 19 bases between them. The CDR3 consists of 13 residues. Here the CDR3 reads CASRQLESPRAFF. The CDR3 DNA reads TGTGCCAGCAGGCAACTCGAGTCCCCTAGGGCTTTCTTT.

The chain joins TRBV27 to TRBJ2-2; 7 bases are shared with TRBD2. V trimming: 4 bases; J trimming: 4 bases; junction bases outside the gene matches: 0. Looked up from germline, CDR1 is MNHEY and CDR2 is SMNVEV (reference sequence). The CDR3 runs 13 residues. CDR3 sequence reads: CASSSGGTGELFF. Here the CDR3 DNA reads TGTGCCAGCAGTTCGGGGGGCACCGGGGAGCTGTTTTTT.

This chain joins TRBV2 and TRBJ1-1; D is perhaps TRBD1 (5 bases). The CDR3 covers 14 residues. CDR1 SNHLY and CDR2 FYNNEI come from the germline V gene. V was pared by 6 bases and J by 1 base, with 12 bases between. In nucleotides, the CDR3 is TGTGCCAGCAGAGAGACAGATTCGAACACTGAAGCTTTCTTT. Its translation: CASRETDSNTEAFF.